Sequencing of this T cell receptor beta chain was carried out in a study of a mutant IDH1 vaccine in newly diagnosed glioma. Study-wide background: Patients were started on vaccination 4-6 weeks after radiotherapy alone, or with temozolomide cycles. Those enrolled had earlier been treated with radiotherapy, temozolomide, or both, mostly both. Held at week 35, visit V12 was the safety follow-up, and visit V13 followed at week 47.

Here immunoSEQ multiplex PCR was the method, and the copy in TCRdb shows in-frame clones only, minus some. The profile shows fewer than 45,000 clones, 80% to 90% of them singletons. A word on this clone: Its specificity is unknown.

Specified time point: week 35, safety follow-up. The investigators gave 300 ug of mutant IDH1 20-mer peptide in each vaccine dose, together with topical imiquimod. Donor diagnoses consisted of new WHO grade 3 or 4 IDH1-mutant, ATRX-lost astrocytomas. The TCR sequence derives from a man between 40 and 49 years old with glioma. The source was PBMCs, collected from a glioma patient whose treatment included an IDH1 peptide vaccine.

The CDR3 DNA reads as TGTGCCAGCAGTGAGAGACAGGGAAACGATCAGCCCCAGCATTTT. It specifies CASSERQGNDQPQHF. The chain recombines TRBV4-2 with TRBJ1-5; 7 bases match TRBD1. This CDR3 region has 15 residues. The V gene end was trimmed by 6 bases and the J gene end by 5 bases; junction bases not matched to a gene: 10. CDR1 is LGHNA, CDR2 YNFKEQ, per germline.